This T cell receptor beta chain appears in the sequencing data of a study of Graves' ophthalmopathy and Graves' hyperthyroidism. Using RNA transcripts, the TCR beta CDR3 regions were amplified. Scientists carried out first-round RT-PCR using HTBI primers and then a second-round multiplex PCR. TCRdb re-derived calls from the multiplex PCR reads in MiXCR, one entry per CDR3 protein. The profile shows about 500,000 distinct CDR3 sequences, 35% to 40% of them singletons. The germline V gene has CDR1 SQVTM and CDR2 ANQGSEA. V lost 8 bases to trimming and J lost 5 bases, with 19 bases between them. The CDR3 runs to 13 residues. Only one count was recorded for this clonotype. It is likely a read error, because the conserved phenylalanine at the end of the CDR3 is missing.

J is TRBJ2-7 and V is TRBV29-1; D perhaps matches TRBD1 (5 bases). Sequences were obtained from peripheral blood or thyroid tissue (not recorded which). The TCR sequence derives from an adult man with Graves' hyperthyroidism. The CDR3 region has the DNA TGCAGCCAAGGGCAGGGCTGGGGTCACGAGCAGTACATC. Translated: CSQGQGWGHEQYI.